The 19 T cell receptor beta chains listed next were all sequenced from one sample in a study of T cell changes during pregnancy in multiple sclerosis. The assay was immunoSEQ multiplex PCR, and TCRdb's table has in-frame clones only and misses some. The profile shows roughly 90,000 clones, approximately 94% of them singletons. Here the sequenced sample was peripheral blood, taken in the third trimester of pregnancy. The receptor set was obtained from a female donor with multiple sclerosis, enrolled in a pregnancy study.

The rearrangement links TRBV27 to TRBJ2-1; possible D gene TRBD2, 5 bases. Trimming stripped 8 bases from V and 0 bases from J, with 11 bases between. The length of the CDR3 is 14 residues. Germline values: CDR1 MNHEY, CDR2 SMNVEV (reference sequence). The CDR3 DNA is TGTGCCAGCGGTAAGCGGTCCTCCTACAATGAGCAGTTCTTC. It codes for CASGKRSSYNEQFF.

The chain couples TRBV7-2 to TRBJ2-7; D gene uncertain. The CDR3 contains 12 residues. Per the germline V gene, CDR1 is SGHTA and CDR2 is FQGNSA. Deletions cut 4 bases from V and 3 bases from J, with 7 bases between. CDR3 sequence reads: CASSSIDYEQYF. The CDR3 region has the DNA TGTGCCAGCAGCTCCATAGACTACGAGCAGTACTTC.

Written as DNA, the CDR3 is TGTGCCAGCTCCGCGGGAGTTAATGAGCAGTTCTTC. It codes for CASSAGVNEQFF. V usage is TRBV18 and J usage is TRBJ2-1, with TRBD2 matching 7 bases. Trimming at V came to 6 bases and at J to 7 bases, leaving 3 bases not matched to a gene. This CDR3 spans 12 amino acids. Per the germline V gene, CDR1 is KGHSH and CDR2 is LQKENI.

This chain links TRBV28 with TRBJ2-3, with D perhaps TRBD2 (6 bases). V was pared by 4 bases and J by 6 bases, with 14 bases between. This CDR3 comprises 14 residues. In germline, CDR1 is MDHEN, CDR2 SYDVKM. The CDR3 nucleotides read TGTGCCAGCAGTTCGCCTAGCGTCCCCGATACGCAGTATTTT. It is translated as CASSSPSVPDTQYF.

CDR3 nucleotide sequence: TGTGCCAGCAGTCAGCTAACAGGGCCCAAAAACATTCAGTACTTC. Translating it yields CASSQLTGPKNIQYF. The chain is built from TRBV6-6 and TRBJ2-4; D perhaps matches TRBD1 (6 bases). Germline V gene lookup returns CDR1 MNHNY and CDR2 SVGAGI (reference sequence). This CDR3 region has 15 residues. Trimming left V 5 bases short and J 2 bases short, with 13 bases between.

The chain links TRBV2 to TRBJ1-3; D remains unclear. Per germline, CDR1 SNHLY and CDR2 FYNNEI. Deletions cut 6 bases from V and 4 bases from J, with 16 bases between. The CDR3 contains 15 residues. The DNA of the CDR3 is TGTGCCAGCAGGGAGTCGAATCTCCCAGGAAACACCATATATTTT. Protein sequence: CASRESNLPGNTIYF.

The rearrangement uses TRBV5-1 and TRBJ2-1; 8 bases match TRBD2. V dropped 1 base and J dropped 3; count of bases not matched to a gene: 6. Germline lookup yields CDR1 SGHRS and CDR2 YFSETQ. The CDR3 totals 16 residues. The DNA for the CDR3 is TGCGCCAGCAGCTTGTCCGGGACTAGGGTCTACAATGAGCAGTTCTTC. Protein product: CASSLSGTRVYNEQFF.

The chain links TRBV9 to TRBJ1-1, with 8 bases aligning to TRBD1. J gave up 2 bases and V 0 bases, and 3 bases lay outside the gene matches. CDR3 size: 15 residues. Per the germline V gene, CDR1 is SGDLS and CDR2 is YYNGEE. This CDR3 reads CASSVEPGGNTEAFF. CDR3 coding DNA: TGTGCCAGCAGCGTAGAGCCAGGGGGCAACACTGAAGCTTTCTTT.

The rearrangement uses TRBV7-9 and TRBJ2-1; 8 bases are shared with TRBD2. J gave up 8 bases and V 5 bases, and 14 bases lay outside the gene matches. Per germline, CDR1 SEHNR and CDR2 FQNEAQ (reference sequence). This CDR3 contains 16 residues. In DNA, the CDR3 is TGTGCCAGCAGCGCCCTTCGGGAGGGACCCCTCTATGAGCAGTTCTTC. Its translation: CASSALREGPLYEQFF.

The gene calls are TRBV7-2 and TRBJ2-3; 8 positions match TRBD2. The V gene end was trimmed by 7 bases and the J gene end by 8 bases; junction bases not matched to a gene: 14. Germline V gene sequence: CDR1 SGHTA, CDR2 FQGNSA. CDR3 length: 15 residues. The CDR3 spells CASTPREGWGGTQYF. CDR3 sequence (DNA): TGTGCCAGCACCCCCCGGGAGGGTTGGGGGGGTACGCAGTATTTT.

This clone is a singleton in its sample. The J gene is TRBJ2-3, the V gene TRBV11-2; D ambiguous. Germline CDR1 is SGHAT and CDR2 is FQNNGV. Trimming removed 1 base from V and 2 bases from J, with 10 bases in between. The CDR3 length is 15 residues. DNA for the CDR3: TGTGCCAGCAGCTTAGGTCCGGTGTCCACAGATACGCAGTATTTT. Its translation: CASSLGPVSTDTQYF.

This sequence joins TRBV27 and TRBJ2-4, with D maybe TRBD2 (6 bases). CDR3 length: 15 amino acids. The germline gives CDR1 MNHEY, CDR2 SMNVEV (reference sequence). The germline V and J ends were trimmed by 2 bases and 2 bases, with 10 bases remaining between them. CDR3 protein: CASSLAGSPKNIQYF. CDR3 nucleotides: TGTGCCAGCAGTTTAGCGGGGTCCCCCAAAAACATTCAGTACTTC.

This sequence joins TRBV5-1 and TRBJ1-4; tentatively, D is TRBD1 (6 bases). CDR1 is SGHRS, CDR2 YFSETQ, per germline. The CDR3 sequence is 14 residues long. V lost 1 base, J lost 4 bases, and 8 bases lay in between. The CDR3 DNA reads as TGCGCCAGCAGCTTGATACAGGGTAATGAAAAACTGTTTTTT. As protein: CASSLIQGNEKLFF.

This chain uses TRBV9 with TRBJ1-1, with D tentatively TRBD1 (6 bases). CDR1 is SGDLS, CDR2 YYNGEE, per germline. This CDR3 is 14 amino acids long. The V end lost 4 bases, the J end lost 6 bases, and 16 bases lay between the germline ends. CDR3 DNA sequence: TGTGCCAGCAGCCCTGCACAGGGTTCTCCTGAAGCTTTCTTT. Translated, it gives CASSPAQGSPEAFF.

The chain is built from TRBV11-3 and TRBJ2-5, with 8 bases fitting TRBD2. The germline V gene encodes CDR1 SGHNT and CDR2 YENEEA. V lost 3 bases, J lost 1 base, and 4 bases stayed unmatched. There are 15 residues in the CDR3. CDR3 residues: CASSLGLGPQETQYF. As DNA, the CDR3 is TGTGCCAGCAGCTTGGGACTAGGTCCCCAAGAGACCCAGTACTTC.

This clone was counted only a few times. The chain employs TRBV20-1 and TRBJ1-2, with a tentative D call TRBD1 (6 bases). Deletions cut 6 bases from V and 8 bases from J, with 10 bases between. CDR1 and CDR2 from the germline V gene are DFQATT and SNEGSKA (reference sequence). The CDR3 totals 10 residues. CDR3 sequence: CSARDIGYTF. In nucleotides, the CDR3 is TGCAGTGCAAGGGACATCGGCTACACCTTC.

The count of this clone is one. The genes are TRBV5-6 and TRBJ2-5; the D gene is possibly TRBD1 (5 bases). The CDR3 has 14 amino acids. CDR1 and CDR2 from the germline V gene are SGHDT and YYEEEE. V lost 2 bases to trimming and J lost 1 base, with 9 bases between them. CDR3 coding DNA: TGTGCCAGCAGCTTCCCGCAGGGCCAAGAGACCCAGTACTTC. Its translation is CASSFPQGQETQYF.

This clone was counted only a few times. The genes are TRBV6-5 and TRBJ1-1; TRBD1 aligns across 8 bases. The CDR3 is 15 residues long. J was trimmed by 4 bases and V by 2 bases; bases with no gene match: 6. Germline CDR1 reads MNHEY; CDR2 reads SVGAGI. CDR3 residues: CASSYAGQGPTEAFF. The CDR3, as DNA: TGTGCCAGCAGTTACGCCGGACAGGGACCCACTGAAGCTTTCTTT.

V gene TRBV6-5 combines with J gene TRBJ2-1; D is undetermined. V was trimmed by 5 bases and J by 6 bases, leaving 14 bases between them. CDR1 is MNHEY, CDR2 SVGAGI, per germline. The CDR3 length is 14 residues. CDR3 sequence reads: CASSRSAGFNEQFF. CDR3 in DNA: TGTGCCAGCAGTCGCTCCGCAGGTTTCAATGAGCAGTTCTTC.